What follows is one T cell receptor (beta chain) and its context. Original methodology: The assay estimated nucleated cells by amplifying reference gene primers. The method was immunoSEQ multiplex PCR; TCRdb's version includes in-frame clones alone and lacks a portion of them. The V and J calls and clone size were taken over from that table, and D and trimming were inferred from the DNA. The sample shows hundreds of thousands of clones, around 86% of them seen only once. This sample was taken from a study of blood T cell repertoires in COVID-19. Overall study context: COVID-19 samples collected from the United States, Italy and Spain covered acute and convalescent phases.

CDR3 length: 12 amino acids. V shed 5 bases and J shed 8 bases, with 12 bases lying between them. Germline CDR1 LNHDA, CDR2 SQIVND (reference sequence). Seattle participants joined during active infection and were tracked over time. This receptor was taken from a woman aged 50 to 60 with COVID-19, enrolled during active disease. The J gene is TRBJ1-1, the V gene TRBV19; D uncertain. Sequenced sample: peripheral blood. The CDR3 nucleotides read TGTGCCAGTAGTCAAAGGCGGGGAGAAGCTTTCTTT. Its protein product is CASSQRRGEAFF. Drawing the rest from reference TRBV19 and TRBJ1-1, the complete variable domain is DGGITQSPKYLFRKEGQNVTLSCEQNLNHDAMYWYRQDPGQGLRLIYYSQIVNDFQKGDIAEGYSVSREKKESFPLTVTSAQKNPTAFYLCASSQRRGEAFFGQGTRLTVV.